This T cell receptor (beta chain) was captured in a study of cytomegalovirus exposure and HLA in healthy donors. Overall study findings and caveats: Presence/absence comparisons presumed near-even sequencing depth among donors. What a later analysis reportedly showed was that an Asian-associated ancestry cluster had fewer N-insertions than the roughly 670-donor mean.

The study ran its PCR with 60 Vbeta and 13 Jbeta primers. Measured with immunoSEQ multiplex PCR; TCRdb has only the in-frame clones, and not every one. The data show over 85,000 clones, over 65% seen once. On this clone: Antigen unknown.

With V trimmed by 5 bases and J by 7 bases, 4 bases remained unmatched. This CDR3 has 14 amino acids. Germline V gene lookup returns CDR1 MDHEN and CDR2 SYDVKM. The chain employs TRBV28 and TRBJ1-4; 10 positions agree with TRBD1. The source material was PBMCs. This sequence was found in a man in his thirties or forties in good health and CMV-seropositive. The chain's CDR3 is CASSQTGGVEKLFF. CDR3 nucleotides: TGTGCCAGCAGTCAGACAGGGGGCGTTGAAAAACTGTTTTTT.